The next 26 T cell receptor beta chains were all read from a single sample in a study of blood T cell repertoires in COVID-19. Sequencing was performed with immunoSEQ multiplex PCR; in TCRdb, only in-frame clones are kept and a portion is missing. The sample holds about 74,000 clones, roughly 80% seen once. The material sequenced was peripheral blood. All receptors derive from a man older than 75 with acute or convalescent COVID-19.

This rearrangement joins TRBV9 to TRBJ2-1; unclear D gene. Germline V lookup: CDR1 SGDLS, CDR2 YYNGEE. The CDR3 is 14 residues long. The ends were cut back, 0 bases at V and 4 bases at J, with 8 bases in the middle. This CDR3 reads CASSVVPNYNEQFF. In DNA, the CDR3 is TGTGCCAGCAGCGTAGTTCCCAATTACAATGAGCAGTTCTTC. Complete variable domain (other parts from reference TRBV9 and TRBJ2-1): DSGVTQTPKHLITATGQRVTLRCSPRSGDLSVYWYQQSLDQGLQFLIQYYNGEERAKGNILERFSAQQFPDLHSELNLSSLELGDSALYFCASSVVPNYNEQFFGPGTRLTVL.

The rearrangement links TRBV28 to TRBJ1-4; D is ambiguous. Looked up from germline, CDR1 is MDHEN and CDR2 is SYDVKM. V was cut by 10 bases and J by 8 bases, with 17 bases left in between. This CDR3 is built from 13 residues. Here the CDR3 reads CATWEGGKEKLFF. Here the CDR3 DNA reads TGTGCCACTTGGGAGGGCGGAAAGGAAAAACTGTTTTTT.

The chain couples TRBV11-2 to TRBJ2-1, with 14 bases matching TRBD2. This CDR3 contains 17 residues. CDR1 and CDR2 from the germline V gene are SGHAT and FQNNGV. With V trimmed by 7 bases and J by 4 bases, 9 bases remained unmatched. The CDR3 nucleotides are TGTGCCAGCACCCAAAGACTAGCGGGGGGGGTATACAATGAGCAGTTCTTC. Its translation: CASTQRLAGGVYNEQFF. The variable domain in full, completed from reference TRBV11-2 and TRBJ2-1, reads EAGVAQSPRYKIIEKRQSVAFWCNPISGHATLYWYQQILGQGPKLLIQFQNNGVVDDSQLPKDRFSAERLKGVDSTLKIQPAKLEDSAVYLCASTQRLAGGVYNEQFFGPGTRLTVL.

The J gene is TRBJ2-7, the V gene TRBV9; 10 nucleotides match TRBD2. This CDR3 has 15 residues. Germline V gene sequence: CDR1 SGDLS, CDR2 YYNGEE. The ends lost 4 bases at V and 9 bases at J; junction bases unmatched: 13. The CDR3 DNA sequence: TGTGCCAGCAGCCCCCATGGGGAGCGGGGGGGCCCGCAGTACTTC. Protein: CASSPHGERGGPQYF.

The J gene is TRBJ1-6, the V gene TRBV4-3; D is perhaps TRBD1 (6 bases). Trimming cost V 0 bases and J 5 bases, with 11 bases left between them. The CDR3 contains 16 residues. Germline V gene sequence: CDR1 LGHNA, CDR2 YSLEER. The CDR3 here is CASSQDWTANNSPLHF. Written as DNA, the CDR3 is TGCGCCAGCAGCCAAGACTGGACAGCAAATAATTCACCCCTCCACTTT.

This chain links TRBV28 with TRBJ2-1, with 9 bases identical to TRBD2. There are 16 residues in the CDR3. Looked up from germline, CDR1 is MDHEN and CDR2 is SYDVKM. After removal of 8 bases from V and 8 bases from J, the junction contained 16 bases not matched to a gene. The CDR3 DNA is TGTGCCAGCTCACCGGGACTAGCCACCTTGTACGATGAGCAGTTCTTC. Translation gives CASSPGLATLYDEQFF. Full variable domain (remainder filled in from reference TRBV28 and TRBJ2-1): DVKVTQSSRYLVKRTGEKVFLECVQDMDHENMFWYRQDPGLGLRLIYFSYDVKMKEKGDIPEGYSVSREKKERFSLILESASTNQTSMYLCASSPGLATLYDEQFFGPGTRLTVL.

The gene calls are TRBV24-1 and TRBJ2-5; no reliable D call. The V end was cut by 2 bases, the J end by 0 bases, with 3 bases between. The CDR3 has 13 amino acids. Germline loops: CDR1 KGHDR, CDR2 SFDVKD. In nucleotides, the CDR3 is TGTGCCACCAGTGATTCGTACCAAGAGACCCAGTACTTC. Its translation is CATSDSYQETQYF.

This chain's CDR3 is CASSLGQGELSYEQYF. The DNA of the CDR3 is TGTGCCAGCAGCCTGGGACAGGGCGAACTCTCCTACGAGCAGTACTTC. The V and J genes are TRBV3-1 (or the pseudogene TRBV3-2) and TRBJ2-7; 9 nucleotides line up with TRBD1. The V segment lost 4 bases and the J segment 0 bases; nucleotides outside the gene matches: 7. CDR1 LGHDT and CDR2 YNNKEL come from the germline V gene (reference sequence). CDR3 length equals 16 residues.

This chain joins TRBV6-2 or TRBV6-3 and TRBJ1-2; TRBD1 might be the D (5 bases). Germline CDR1 MNHEY, CDR2 SVGEGT. V lost 0 bases and J lost 2, with 13 bases in between. This CDR3 comprises 16 residues. The CDR3 DNA sequence: TGTGCCAGCAGTTACTCAACTTGGCGGGGGAACTATGGCTACACCTTC. It is translated as CASSYSTWRGNYGYTF.

V gene TRBV5-4 combines with J gene TRBJ1-1; no firm D call. The length of the CDR3 is 12 residues. Germline V gene data show CDR1 as SGHNT and CDR2 as YYREEE (reference sequence). The V gene lost 2 bases and the J gene lost 8 bases, with 10 bases spanning the gap. The chain's CDR3 is CASSLMGPEAFF. The CDR3 nucleotides are TGTGCCAGCAGCTTAATGGGCCCCGAAGCTTTCTTT.

The gene calls are TRBV7-3 and TRBJ2-7; 10 bases agree with TRBD1. CDR1 and CDR2 from the germline V gene are SGHTA and FQGTGA. Germline trimming cut 2 bases from V and 2 bases from J; bases unmatched to any gene: 3. CDR3 size: 15 residues. CDR3 amino acids: CASSLAGTGAYEQYF. CDR3 nucleotide sequence: TGTGCCAGCAGCTTAGCCGGGACAGGGGCCTACGAGCAGTACTTC.

The chain has TRBV5-1 and TRBJ2-1; maybe TRBD2 (6 bases). Germline CDR1 SGHRS, CDR2 YFSETQ. This CDR3 has 15 amino acids. Trimming shortened V by 6 bases and J by 2 bases, and 15 bases separated the two germline ends. The CDR3 spells CASTPRDLTYNEQFF. For the CDR3, the DNA is TGCGCCAGCACGCCCCGGGACTTGACCTACAATGAGCAGTTCTTC. The whole variable domain, remainder taken from reference TRBV5-1 and TRBJ2-1, is KAGVTQTPRYLIKTRGQQVTLSCSPISGHRSVSWYQQTPGQGLQFLFEYFSETQRNKGNFPGRFSGRQFSNSRSEMNVSTLELGDSALYLCASTPRDLTYNEQFFGPGTRLTVL.

V and J are TRBV11-2 and TRBJ2-7; tentative D call: TRBD1 (6 bases). Germline V lookup: CDR1 SGHAT, CDR2 FQNNGV. The V gene lost 4 bases and the J gene lost 3 bases, with 10 bases spanning the gap. This CDR3 region has 13 residues. The CDR3 coding sequence is TGTGCCAGCAGCTCCCGACAGGTCTACGAGCAGTACTTC. Translating it yields CASSSRQVYEQYF.

This sequence joins TRBV9 and TRBJ2-1, with 7 bases lining up with TRBD1. Germline V lookup: CDR1 SGDLS, CDR2 YYNGEE. Unmatched junction bases numbered 5, after V lost 4 bases and J lost 1 base. CDR3 length equals 15 residues. CDR3 DNA: TGTGCCAGCAGCTTAACGACAGGGTCCTACAATGAGCAGTTCTTC. It translates to CASSLTTGSYNEQFF.

This chain links TRBV5-1 with TRBJ2-2, with TRBD2 as a possible D gene (5 bases). The CDR3 has 15 residues. Per the germline V gene, CDR1 is SGHRS and CDR2 is YFSETQ. V was cut by 0 bases and J by 4 bases, with 10 bases left in between. For the CDR3, the DNA is TGCGCCAGCAGCTTGGACGACTATACCACCGGGGAGCTGTTTTTT. It yields the protein CASSLDDYTTGELFF.

The chain carries TRBV18 and TRBJ1-2; D perhaps matches TRBD1 (6 bases). Trimming removed 6 bases from V and 5 bases from J, with 13 bases in between. The CDR3 is 13 amino acids. Germline V lookup: CDR1 KGHSH, CDR2 LQKENI. CDR3 nucleotide sequence: TGTGCCAGCTCGATAGGGCAGGGGTATGGCTACACCTTC. Translating gives CASSIGQGYGYTF.

This sequence joins TRBV7-6 and TRBJ2-3; TRBD1 agrees at 11 bases. V lost 1 base, J lost 4 bases, and 4 bases stayed unmatched. Germline-derived CDR1 and CDR2 are SGHVS and FNYEAQ. This CDR3 comprises 16 residues. The CDR3 is CASSLGTGGISDTQYF. The CDR3 nucleotides read TGTGCCAGCAGCTTAGGGACAGGGGGCATATCAGATACGCAGTATTTT.

A few counts support this clone. The V gene is TRBV28, the J gene TRBJ2-2, with D hard to call. With 7 bases removed from V and 7 bases from J, the gap between germline ends came to 13 bases. The CDR3 is made up of 13 amino acids. The germline CDR1 and CDR2 sequences are MDHEN and SYDVKM. The CDR3 reads CASTYLPNGELFF. The CDR3 DNA follows: TGTGCCAGCACCTACCTCCCTAACGGGGAGCTGTTTTTT. Based on the CDR3 plus reference TRBV28 and TRBJ2-2, the full variable domain is DVKVTQSSRYLVKRTGEKVFLECVQDMDHENMFWYRQDPGLGLRLIYFSYDVKMKEKGDIPEGYSVSREKKERFSLILESASTNQTSMYLCASTYLPNGELFFGEGSRLTVL.

In this sample, this clone turned up once. V is TRBV7-3 and J is TRBJ2-1; 8 bases are a match to TRBD2. V was pared by 3 bases and J by 6 bases, with 4 bases of the junction left unmatched. The length of the CDR3 is 14 residues. Looked up from germline, CDR1 is SGHTA and CDR2 is FQGTGA. The CDR3 protein is CASSLASGPNEQFF. The CDR3 coding sequence is TGTGCCAGCAGCTTGGCTAGCGGGCCCAATGAGCAGTTCTTC.

This chain connects TRBV9 to TRBJ1-2; 7 positions match TRBD1. The ends lost 4 bases at V and 4 bases at J; junction bases unmatched: 7. From germline, CDR1 is SGDLS and CDR2 YYNGEE. The CDR3 is 14 residues long. Written as DNA, the CDR3 is TGTGCCAGCAGCTCGGGAGGGGGCGGCTATGGCTACACCTTC. It yields the protein CASSSGGGGYGYTF.

The V call is TRBV28, the J call TRBJ2-1; TRBD2 agrees at 9 bases. The CDR3 is 16 amino acids. Germline assignment: CDR1 MDHEN and CDR2 SYDVKM. V lost 6 bases to trimming and J lost 4 bases; unmatched junction nucleotides: 10. CDR3 loop: CASSPALAGFYNEQFF. The CDR3 bases are TGTGCCAGCAGCCCCGCACTAGCGGGCTTTTACAATGAGCAGTTCTTC.

The gene calls are TRBV28 and TRBJ2-7, with a possible D match to TRBD2 (5 bases). Germline CDR1 and CDR2: MDHEN and SYDVKM. CDR3 length: 13 residues. V lost 2 bases and J lost 6, with 11 bases in between. DNA of the CDR3: TGTGCCAGCAGTTTACGGGGAAAGGGCGAGCAGTACTTC. Amino acids: CASSLRGKGEQYF.

This clone was recorded a few times. This sequence joins TRBV7-3 and TRBJ2-1; the D gene is possibly TRBD1 (6 bases). CDR3 length: 14 residues. The germline V gene encodes CDR1 SGHTA and CDR2 FQGTGA. Trimming left V 4 bases short and J 6 bases short, with 13 bases between. DNA for the CDR3: TGTGCCAGCAGCTCACTCCAGGGGAGCAATGAGCAGTTCTTC. It codes for CASSSLQGSNEQFF.

This clone has more than one count but fewer than ten. The rearrangement uses TRBV18 and TRBJ2-1; TRBD1 is a possible D gene (5 bases). Germline CDR1 KGHSH, CDR2 LQKENI. The CDR3 extends over 16 amino acids. V lost 0 bases to trimming and J lost 3 bases, with 12 bases between them. The CDR3 DNA is TGTGCCAGCTCACCACCGGTTAGGGGATTCTACAATGAGCAGTTCTTC. Amino acid sequence: CASSPPVRGFYNEQFF.

This rearrangement joins TRBV10-1 to TRBJ2-1, with 10 nucleotides matching TRBD2. Germline CDR1 reads WNHNN; CDR2 reads SYGVQD (reference sequence). With 4 bases clipped from V and 0 bases from J, the junction kept 15 bases outside the gene matches. CDR3 length: 20 amino acids. The CDR3 DNA reads TGCGCCAGCAGTGGGGCGACTAGCGGGCTTACACGGAGCTCCTACAATGAGCAGTTCTTC. Its protein product is CASSGATSGLTRSSYNEQFF.

This sequence joins TRBV5-5 and TRBJ2-7; weak D call: TRBD2 (6 bases). V dropped 2 bases and J dropped 7 bases, with 22 bases sitting between them. Germline loops: CDR1 SGHKS, CDR2 YYEKEE (reference sequence). This CDR3 has 16 amino acids. CDR3 protein: CASSFATGSPAGEQYF. For the CDR3, the DNA is TGTGCCAGCAGCTTTGCTACGGGCTCCCCGGCGGGGGAGCAGTACTTC.